This is a list of T cell receptor beta chains from one sample in a study of shared clonotypes between healthy human individuals. Assay: immunoSEQ multiplex PCR; the TCRdb copy retains only in-frame clones and omits some. The sample yields about 2.2 million clones, 85% to 95% seen once. The sequenced sample consisted of naive CD8+ T cells from PBMCs. These receptor sequences come from a man aged 18 to 35 in good health. Some clones in this sample may be carry-over from other donors' samples. CDR3s leave out the opening cysteine and the closing phenylalanine or tryptophan. Each record gives: V gene, CDR3 protein.

V: TRBV27; CDR3: ASSVSGGEFYEQY
V: TRBV7-9; CDR3: ASSGPNTGELF
V: TRBV27; CDR3: ASSLSRTGYAYGYT
V: TRBV5-1; CDR3: ASSLSVGQYSYEQY
V: TRBV9; CDR3: ASSVEGGTGELF
V: TRBV19; CDR3: ASSTPGGPNNEQF
V: TRBV2; CDR3: ALFGTHETQY
V: TRBV27; CDR3: ASSFLRGYEQY
V: TRBV5-6; CDR3: ASSLLTGNTEAF
V: TRBV7-9; CDR3: ASSLSVSGTGGTQY
V: TRBV14; CDR3: ASSQLPAGAPRGIQY
V: TRBV6-6; CDR3: ASRGWDGTSTDTQY
V: TRBV4-1; CDR3: ASSHGLAAYVDTQY
V: TRBV7-9; CDR3: ASSLISYEQY
V: TRBV5-4; CDR3: ASSYMTGVGTEAF
V: TRBV27; CDR3: ASSPTTGWGQPQH
V: TRBV18; CDR3: ASSPGQLGASYYYEQY
V: TRBV4-3; CDR3: ASSPRIQGGSGEQY
V: TRBV19; CDR3: ASSLTPPEDTEAF
V: TRBV4-1; CDR3: ASSHAEVSIEPQH
V: TRBV27; CDR3: ASSSLDYYEQY
V: TRBV19; CDR3: ASSMRQGLYYGYT
V: TRBV7-9; CDR3: ASSAWTDYEQY
V: TRBV6-6; CDR3: ASSPQGSGRAQEQY
V: TRBV9; CDR3: ASSVGAGGYEQY
V: TRBV29-1; CDR3: SVRGLAGGLNTDTQY
V: TRBV7-8; CDR3: ASSIGTASSYEQY
V: TRBV10-3; CDR3: AIRTGTLAYEQY
V: TRBV7-8; CDR3: ASSLARGGTNEQY
V: TRBV19; CDR3: ASSIGQGFYEQY
V: TRBV2; CDR3: ASSAAGQGYEQY
V: TRBV19; CDR3: ASSIRTMNTGELF
V: TRBV25-1; CDR3: ASSDTRWYGEQF
V: TRBV7-9; CDR3: ASSPWDRAQNTEAF
V: TRBV29-1; CDR3: SVGLGVVEAF
V: TRBV30; CDR3: AWSETTGWTEAF
V: TRBV5-1; CDR3: ASSVWLGNNEQF
V: TRBV4-2; CDR3: ASSQELAQFNQPQH
V: TRBV5-1; CDR3: ASSSMQGFSYNEQF
V: TRBV28; CDR3: ASSTGALNTEAF
V: TRBV5-4; CDR3: ASSMGSGELF
V: TRBV27; CDR3: ASSHDRGRINTEAF
V: TRBV7-2; CDR3: ASSFTAETYYEQY
V: TRBV6-1; CDR3: ASKGAPRYNEQF
V: TRBV30; CDR3: AWSGGTSPSYNEQF
V: TRBV6-1; CDR3: ASKAYGYT
V: TRBV27; CDR3: ASSLLSRTGAPQY
V: TRBV4-3; CDR3: ASSQDLYQETQY
V: TRBV6-1; CDR3: ASTISYNEQF
V: TRBV11-2; CDR3: ASSSRTGEGQPQH